The sequence of this TCR beta chain was determined in a study of cytomegalovirus exposure and HLA in healthy donors. Study-wide results and limits: TCR beta V- and J-gene trimming, according to a later analysis, was linked to a missense DCLRE1C variant. When presence/absence was analysed, sequencing depth was taken to be roughly uniform across donors. In a later analysis, HLA-associated TCR beta chains were more clonally expanded than equally common others. Sequencing likely caused a cluster of highly shared sequence variants.

Germline V gene sequence: CDR1 MNHNS, CDR2 SASEGT. This CDR3 is 16 amino acids long. V was trimmed by 2 bases and J by 0 bases, leaving 8 bases between them. PCR used 60 Vbeta primers and 13 Jbeta primers. The method was immunoSEQ multiplex PCR; TCRdb's version includes in-frame clones alone and lacks a portion of them. The specimen's table records approximately 70,000 clones. Concerning this clone itself: As yet, its antigen is unknown.

This clonotype was sampled from a woman aged 40 to 49 in good health and CMV-seropositive. Sequencing input: PBMCs. The rearrangement joins TRBV6-1 to TRBJ1-6; D is possibly TRBD1 (5 bases). The CDR3 loop is CASSEWGGSYNSPLHF. CDR3 coding DNA: TGTGCCAGCAGTGAATGGGGGGGCTCCTATAATTCACCCCTCCACTTT.